The clone carrying this T cell receptor beta chain was observed a handful of times. The data stem from a study of T-cell reconstitution after alpha-beta-depleted transplantation in children. Molecular barcoding with unique molecular identifiers was used for the TCRbeta library. TCRdb reprocessed the PCR reads via MiXCR and lists one record per CDR3 protein. In the table there are 490,000 or so distinct CDR3 sequences, roughly an eighth of which are singletons. The CDR3 has 13 residues. CDR1 is SGHVS and CDR2 is FQNEAQ in the germline V gene. V was clipped by 1 base and J by 10 bases, with 11 bases between them.

V is TRBV7-8 and J is TRBJ2-1; tentatively, D is TRBD1 (5 bases). The origin of this receptor is a human donor who donated a stem cell graft to a child with combined immunodeficiency. Here the sequenced sample was PBMCs from the stem cell graft donor, taken from the stem cell graft. In DNA form, the CDR3 reads TGTGCCAGCAGCTTAGGGGGCGTAGGAGAGCAGTTCTTC. Translation: CASSLGGVGEQFF.